Each of the 14 T cell receptor beta chains below was sequenced from the same sample in a study of T-cell reconstitution after alpha-beta-depleted transplantation in children. Unique molecular identifiers were incorporated during preparation of the TCRbeta library. TCRdb independently ran MiXCR on the PCR reads; one entry per CDR3 protein. The sample has almost 400,000 distinct CDR3 sequences; roughly 22% are singletons. The source material was PBMCs from the stem cell graft donor, sampled from the stem cell graft. These receptors were taken from a human donor who donated a stem cell graft to a child with acute myeloid leukemia.

The chain carries TRBV20-1 and TRBJ2-1; D may be TRBD2 (7 bases). This CDR3 has 14 amino acids. V lost 1 base, J lost 7 bases, and 14 bases lay in between. CDR1 is DFQATT and CDR2 is SNEGSKA in the germline V gene (reference sequence). The DNA of the CDR3 is TGCAGTGCTAGAGGGGGGCTAGCGGAAAATGAGCAGTTCTTC. It is translated as CSARGGLAENEQFF.

This clonotype was found many times. The rearrangement uses TRBV12-3 or TRBV12-4 and TRBJ2-7; 13 bases map to TRBD2. V lost 5 bases to trimming and J lost 4 bases; unmatched junction nucleotides: 5. The CDR3 runs to 15 residues. The CDR3 nucleotides read TGTGCCAGCAGTCGGACTAGCGGGAGCGGATACGAGCAGTACTTC. This sequence encodes CASSRTSGSGYEQYF.

This clonotype showed up just a few times. The rearrangement links TRBV5-4 to TRBJ2-1, with 10 bases aligning to TRBD2. The CDR3 has 16 residues. Germline-derived CDR1 and CDR2 are SGHNT and YYREEE (reference sequence). V shed 4 bases and J 3 bases; nucleotides not matched to a gene: 7. CDR3 residues: CASSLRASGGYNEQFF. CDR3 bases: TGTGCCAGCAGCCTACGGGCTAGCGGGGGCTACAATGAGCAGTTCTTC. The full variable domain, its missing parts supplied by reference TRBV5-4 and TRBJ2-1, is ETGVTQSPTHLIKTRGQQVTLRCSSQSGHNTVSWYQQALGQGPQFIFQYYREEENGRGNFPPRFSGLQFPNYSSELNVNALELDDSALYLCASSLRASGGYNEQFFGPGTRLTVL.

This clonotype has at least ten counts. The V call is TRBV29-1, the J call TRBJ2-7; D is tentatively TRBD1 or TRBD2 (6 bases each). Germline V gene sequence: CDR1 SQVTM, CDR2 ANQGSEA. This CDR3 is built from 15 residues. V was shortened by 1 base and J by 0 bases, with 13 bases between the two germline ends. The CDR3 reads CSVEGGGFGSYEQYF. CDR3 nucleotide sequence: TGCAGCGTTGAAGGAGGGGGGTTCGGCTCCTACGAGCAGTACTTC.

This clonotype was observed at least ten times. The chain uses TRBV12-3 or TRBV12-4 and TRBJ1-6; D uncertain. The CDR3 length is 16 residues. Trimming removed 6 bases from V and 0 bases from J, with 12 bases in between. CDR3 region: CASRSTYSSYNSPLHF. The CDR3, as DNA: TGTGCCAGCAGATCGACATACAGCTCCTATAATTCACCCCTCCACTTT.

The V and J genes are TRBV9 and TRBJ2-1; TRBD2 matches 14 bases. With V trimmed by 3 bases and J by 8 bases, 13 bases remained unmatched. The CDR3 covers 18 residues. Germline CDR1 is SGDLS and CDR2 is YYNGEE. This chain's CDR3 is CASSATTSGRARGDEQFF. Here the CDR3 DNA reads TGTGCCAGCAGCGCGACGACTAGCGGGAGGGCCCGCGGCGATGAGCAGTTCTTC.

This clonotype was detected only a few times. The gene calls are TRBV5-6 and TRBJ2-5; 9 bases are a match to TRBD1. The CDR3 consists of 17 residues. Germline assignment: CDR1 SGHDT and CDR2 YYEEEE. Trimming removed 4 bases from V and 5 bases from J; junction bases left unmatched: 15. CDR3 amino acids: CASSRPQGAAVGETQYF. In DNA, the CDR3 is TGTGCCAGCAGCCGGCCACAGGGGGCGGCCGTAGGGGAGACCCAGTACTTC. The full variable domain, with the rest looked up from reference TRBV5-6 and TRBJ2-5, is DAGVTQSPTHLIKTRGQQVTLRCSPKSGHDTVSWYQQALGQGPQFIFQYYEEEERQRGNFPDRFSGHQFPNYSSELNVNALLLGDSALYLCASSRPQGAAVGETQYFGPGTRLLVL.

This chain joins TRBV11-2 and TRBJ2-7; D might be TRBD1 or TRBD2, each matching 6 bases. V shed 2 bases and J shed 3 bases, with 11 bases lying between them. The CDR3 has 14 residues. The V gene's germline CDR1 is SGHAT and CDR2 FQNNGV. The DNA of the CDR3 is TGTGCCAGCAGCTTATGGGGGGCCTTCTACGAGCAGTACTTC. Translation: CASSLWGAFYEQYF.

This clonotype was observed at least ten times. This sequence joins TRBV27 and TRBJ2-7; D is unclear. Germline V gene sequence: CDR1 MNHEY, CDR2 SMNVEV (reference sequence). Trimming pared 1 base from V and 1 base from J, leaving 8 bases between. The CDR3 runs 14 residues. The DNA for the CDR3 is TGTGCCAGCAGTTTATTACCCCTGTCCTACGAGCAGTACTTC. Protein product: CASSLLPLSYEQYF.

The chain uses TRBV11-3 and TRBJ2-7, with D perhaps matching TRBD1 (6 bases). The CDR3 runs 14 residues. V shed 5 bases and J shed 3 bases, with 14 bases lying between them. CDR1 and CDR2 (germline): SGHNT, YENEEA. The CDR3 DNA reads as TGTGCCAGCAGCCCCCGTCAGGGGATCTACGAGCAGTACTTC. Amino acids: CASSPRQGIYEQYF.

The table lists this clonotype with many counts. The chain couples TRBV5-1 to TRBJ2-6; D gene uncertain. The CDR3 sequence is 15 residues long. Germline CDR1 and CDR2: SGHRS and YFSETQ. Trimming took off 0 bases at V and 1 base at J, with 5 bases between the two ends. The chain's CDR3 is CASSLEGSGANVLTF. The CDR3 nucleotides are TGCGCCAGCAGCTTGGAAGGATCTGGGGCCAACGTCCTGACTTTC.

V usage is TRBV5-1 and J usage is TRBJ2-1; 7 nucleotides match TRBD2. Trimming at V came to 0 bases and at J to 7 bases, leaving 7 bases not matched to a gene. Germline CDR1 reads SGHRS; CDR2 reads YFSETQ. The CDR3 is 15 amino acids. The CDR3, as DNA: TGCGCCAGCAGCTTGGGCGGGAGTTCTGGGAATGAGCAGTTCTTC. It translates to CASSLGGSSGNEQFF.

This clonotype was seen only a few times. J is TRBJ2-1 and V is TRBV20-1, with 8 bases lining up with TRBD2. With 3 bases clipped from V and 7 bases from J, the junction kept 8 bases outside the gene matches. There are 14 residues in the CDR3. CDR1 is DFQATT, CDR2 SNEGSKA, per germline (reference sequence). CDR3 protein: CSARPPGTRNEQFF. CDR3 nucleotide sequence: TGCAGTGCTAGGCCACCCGGGACTAGAAATGAGCAGTTCTTC.

Ten or more counts support this clonotype. The chain is built from TRBV25-1 and TRBJ2-3, with D possibly being TRBD2 (6 bases). CDR3 size: 15 residues. The V gene's germline CDR1 is MGHDK and CDR2 SYGVNS. Trimming took off 6 bases at V and 5 bases at J, with 18 bases between the two ends. The CDR3, as DNA: TGTGCCAGCAGGCGGAGGGGCGGGAAGGGAGATACGCAGTATTTT. It yields the protein CASRRRGGKGDTQYF.